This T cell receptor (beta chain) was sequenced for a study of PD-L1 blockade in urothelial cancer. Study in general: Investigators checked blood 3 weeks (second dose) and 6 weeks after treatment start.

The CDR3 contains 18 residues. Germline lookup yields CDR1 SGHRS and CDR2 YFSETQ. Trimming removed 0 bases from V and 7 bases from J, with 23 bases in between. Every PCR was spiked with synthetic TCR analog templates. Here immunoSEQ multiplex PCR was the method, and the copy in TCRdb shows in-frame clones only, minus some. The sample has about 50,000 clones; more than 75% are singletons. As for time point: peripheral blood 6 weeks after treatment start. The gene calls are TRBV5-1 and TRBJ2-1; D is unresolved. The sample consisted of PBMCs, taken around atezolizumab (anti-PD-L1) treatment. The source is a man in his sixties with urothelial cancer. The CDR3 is CASSLASKSLAPWNEQFF. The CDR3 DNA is TGCGCCAGCAGCTTGGCCTCGAAAAGTTTGGCTCCGTGGAATGAGCAGTTCTTC.